Listed below are T cell receptor beta chains from one sample, sequenced in a study of immune evolution from preneoplasia to lung adenocarcinoma. Data came from immunoSEQ multiplex PCR; TCRdb stores just in-frame clones and leaves some out. The sample lists roughly 5,000 clones; around 80% were seen once. Sequencing input: FFPE minimally invasive lung adenocarcinoma tissue. The source is a person aged 60-80 years with lung adenocarcinoma. The CDR3 runs from the conserved cysteine through the conserved F or W. Clone size is given for some rows only: seen once, a few or many times, or a class if the clone is expanded.

TRBV5-6	-	TRBJ1-2	CASSLIGTEGNYGYTF
TRBV9	-	TRBJ2-3	CASSVATEGTGTDTQYF
TRBV7-9	-	TRBJ1-4	CASSSGAAANEKLFF
TRBV19	-	TRBJ2-2	CASSFGYTGELFF
TRBV6-5	-	TRBJ1-2	CASSGQGGPNYGYTF
TRBV9	few	TRBJ2-1	CASSDRDWIYNEQFF
TRBV29-1	-	TRBJ2-5	CSTQLASGNQETQYF
TRBV7-9	-	TRBJ1-1	CASSSPAGGNTEAFF
TRBV2	-	TRBJ2-6	CASSDVQTGANVLTF
TRBV18	-	TRBJ2-3	CASSPPEGAGDTQYF
TRBV9	few	TRBJ2-1	CASSVGGRDSYNEQFF
TRBV11-1	-	TRBJ2-2	CASSLSPGELFF
TRBV11-2	-	TRBJ2-1	CASSFSSSYNEQFF
TRBV6-5	-	TRBJ1-3	CASSLDGSGNTIYF
TRBV2	-	TRBJ2-2	CASSPQGAIGELFF
TRBV30	few	TRBJ1-2	CAWSLQGVGYTF
TRBV19	once	TRBJ1-2	CASSEDNYGYTF
TRBV2	-	TRBJ1-1	CASRSQGQIPEAFF
TRBV29-1	few	TRBJ2-7	CSVEGGQGTSGRPEQYF
TRBV29-1	few	TRBJ2-7	CSVEAGVGTPQYF
TRBV5-8	-	TRBJ2-2	CASSGQAGARTGELFF
TRBV20-1	-	TRBJ1-1	CSAIKEQAFF
TRBV6-4	-	TRBJ1-1	CASSEKENTEAFF
TRBV2	-	TRBJ1-2	CASTPNRGSYGYTF
TRBV9	-	TRBJ2-4	CPVGHQIAKNIQYF
TRBV6-1	-	TRBJ2-7	CASSMGQVYEQYF
TRBV28	-	TRBJ1-1	CASRETRGLGRRNTEAFF
TRBV9	-	TRBJ1-4	CASSVGGGLNEKLFF
TRBV9	-	TRBJ1-3	CASSVAGTHLGNTIYF
TRBV29-1	once	TRBJ1-2	CSVEIDRDYGYTF
TRBV30	-	TRBJ1-5	CACGTGGIQHF
TRBV5-1	-	TRBJ2-5	CASSLAGTGGWETQYF